The rows below give T cell receptor beta chains drawn from one sample of a study of beta chain features in type 1 diabetes. Profiled with immunoSEQ multiplex PCR; TCRdb holds only in-frame clones, not every one. The top ten hold 0.02% to 0.025% of the sample, which has hundreds of thousands of clones, around an eighth seen once. Sample: naive CD4+ T cells from blood. These receptors all come from a man between 18 and 29 years old with type 1 diabetes. Each CDR3 is given with its conserved first and last residue. D genes are given only for firm matches. Size is stated for part of the rows, as once, few or many counts, or as a class when the clone is expanded.

J gene	V gene	clone size	D gene	CDR3 DNA	CDR3 protein
TRBJ2-2	TRBV5-6	few	TRBD2	TGTGCCAGCAGCTCAGCCGGACTAGCTGGCGCCGGGGAGCTGTTTTTT	CASSSAGLAGAGELFF
TRBJ1-2	TRBV28	.	.	TGTGCCAGCAGTTTTTCCGACAAGGGTGGCTACACCTTC	CASSFSDKGGYTF
TRBJ2-3	TRBV30	.	.	TGTGCCTGGAGTGCAGGGAGTGATACGCAGTATTTT	CAWSAGSDTQYF
TRBJ1-2	TRBV30	.	TRBD1	TGTGCCTGGAGTACGGACAGGGCTGTCTATGGCTACACCTTC	CAWSTDRAVYGYTF
TRBJ1-2	TRBV9	.	TRBD1	TGTGCCAGCAGGTTCCCGGGACAGGGTAACTATGGCTACACCTTC	CASRFPGQGNYGYTF
TRBJ1-1	TRBV5-1	few	.	TGCGCCAGCAGCTTGGGGATCGAGGGAACCACTGAAGCTTTCTTT	CASSLGIEGTTEAFF
TRBJ2-3	TRBV20-1	few	.	TGCAGTGCACGCACAGATACGCAGTATTTT	CSARTDTQYF
TRBJ2-2	TRBV6-5	few	.	TGTGCCAGCAGCACATTAAGAGACACCGGGGAGCTGTTTTTT	CASSTLRDTGELFF
TRBJ1-5	TRBV4-1	.	.	TGCGCCAGCAGCCAAGTCGGGGGGCGGAGGGGAGGTCAGCCCCAGCATTTT	CASSQVGGRRGGQPQHF
TRBJ2-2	TRBV5-1	.	.	TGCGCCAGCAGCTTGGCGGGGGCAGACACCGGGGAGCTGTTTTTT	CASSLAGADTGELFF
TRBJ2-1	TRBV7-2	.	.	TGTGCCAGCAGCCTAACAGGATACAATGAGCAGTTCTTC	CASSLTGYNEQFF
TRBJ2-5	TRBV15	.	TRBD1	TGTGCCACCAGCAGAAGCGGACAGGGACAAGAGACCCAGTACTTC	CATSRSGQGQETQYF
TRBJ1-4	TRBV2	.	.	TGTGCCAGCAGTGAAGGGGGGCTGGCTGCAACTAATGAAAAACTGTTTTTT	CASSEGGLAATNEKLFF
TRBJ1-2	TRBV28	few	.	TGTGCCAGCAGTAAAACTGTTCAGGGGTATGGCTACACCTTC	CASSKTVQGYGYTF